The entry that follows covers one T cell receptor beta chain sequence. The data originate from a study of T cells after yellow fever vaccination. MiXCR, applied by TCRdb to the 5' RACE reads, yields one record per CDR3 protein. The repertoire holds some 560,000 distinct CDR3 sequences, with roughly 21% as singletons. Germline values: CDR1 SGHTA, CDR2 FQGTGA. V was trimmed by 8 bases and J by 0 bases, leaving 19 bases between them. The CDR3 loop spans 16 amino acids. Sequencing was performed on PBMCs, taken 15 days after the yellow fever booster vaccination. The TCR comes from a man aged 30 to 39 who received the YFV17D yellow fever vaccine. The chain employs TRBV7-3 and TRBJ1-2; D is possibly TRBD1 (5 bases). CDR3 sequence: CASVKGPEFTNYGYTF. The CDR3 coding sequence is TGTGCCAGCGTTAAGGGGCCCGAATTCACTAACTATGGCTACACCTTC.